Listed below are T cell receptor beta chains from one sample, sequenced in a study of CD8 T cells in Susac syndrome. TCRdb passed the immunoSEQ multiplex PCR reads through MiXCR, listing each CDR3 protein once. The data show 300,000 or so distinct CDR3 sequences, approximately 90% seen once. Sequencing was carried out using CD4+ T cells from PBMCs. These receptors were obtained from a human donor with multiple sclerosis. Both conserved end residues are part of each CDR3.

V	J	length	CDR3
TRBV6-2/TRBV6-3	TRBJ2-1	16	CASAEGGSGRGNEQFF
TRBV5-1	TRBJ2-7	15	CASSHRGRGDPEQYF
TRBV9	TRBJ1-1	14	CASSPRGLPGKAFF
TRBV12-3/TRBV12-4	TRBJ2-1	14	CASSSGLAANEQFF
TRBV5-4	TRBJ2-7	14	CASLFSGTEDEQYF
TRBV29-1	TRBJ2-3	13	CSVDPRETDTQYF
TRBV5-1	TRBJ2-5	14	CASSLEQGPKTQYF
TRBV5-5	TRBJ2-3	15	CASSFSGAFTDTQYF
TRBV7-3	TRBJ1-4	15	CASSPTGATNEKLFF
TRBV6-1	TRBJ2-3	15	CASSEGWGSTDTQYF
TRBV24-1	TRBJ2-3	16	CATSDYEGWGTDTQYF
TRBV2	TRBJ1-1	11	CASSEGVKAFF
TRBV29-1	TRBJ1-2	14	CSVVRQGETYGYTF
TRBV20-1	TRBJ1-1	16	CSARGWRDRLNTEAFF
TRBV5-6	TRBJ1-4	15	CASSFSLRTNEKLFF
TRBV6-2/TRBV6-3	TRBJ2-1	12	CATVSGSDEQFF
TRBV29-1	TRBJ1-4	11	CSAIFSEKLFF
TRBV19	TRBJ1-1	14	CASKDGNMNTEAFF
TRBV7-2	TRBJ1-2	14	CASSLEGRDHGYTF
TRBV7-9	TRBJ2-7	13	CASSFTGTDEQYF
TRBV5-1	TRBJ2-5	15	CASSLAGSTRETQYF
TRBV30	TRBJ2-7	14	CAQSRGIDGYEQYF
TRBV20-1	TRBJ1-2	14	CSAPDNVGDYGYTF
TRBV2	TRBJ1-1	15	CASRVRDLRNTEAFF
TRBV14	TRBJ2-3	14	CASSQDQEFGTQYF
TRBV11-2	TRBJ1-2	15	CASSERRDPYAPVTF
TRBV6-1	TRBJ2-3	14	CASSAASNTNTQYF
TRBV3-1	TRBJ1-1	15	CASSPPGWGNTEAFF
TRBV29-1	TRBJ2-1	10	CSVSDNEQFF
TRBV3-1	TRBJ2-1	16	CASSQGLPGVYNEQFF
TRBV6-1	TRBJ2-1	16	CASSLEGLAGVDEQFF
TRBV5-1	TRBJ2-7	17	CASSPRVGDRLNYEQYF
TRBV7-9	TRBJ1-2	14	CASSLLPVNYGYTF